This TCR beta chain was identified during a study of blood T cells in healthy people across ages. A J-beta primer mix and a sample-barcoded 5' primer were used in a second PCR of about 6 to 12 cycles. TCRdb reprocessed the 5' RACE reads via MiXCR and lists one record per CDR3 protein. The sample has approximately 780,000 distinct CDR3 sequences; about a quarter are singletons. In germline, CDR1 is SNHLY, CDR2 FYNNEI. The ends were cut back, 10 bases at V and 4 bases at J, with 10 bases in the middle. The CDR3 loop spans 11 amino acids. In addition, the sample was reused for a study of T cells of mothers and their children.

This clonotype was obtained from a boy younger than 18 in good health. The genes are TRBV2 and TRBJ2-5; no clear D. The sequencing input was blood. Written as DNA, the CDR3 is TGTGCCACCTCGTTTGGAGAGACCCAGTACTTC. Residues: CATSFGETQYF.